These 2 T cell receptor beta chains were all obtained from the same sample, sequenced in a study of cytomegalovirus exposure and HLA in healthy donors. The PCR contained 60 Vbeta and 13 Jbeta primers. The protocol was immunoSEQ multiplex PCR, while the TCRdb copy is restricted to in-frame clones and leaves out a portion. The sample has about 120,000 clones, 65% to 75% seen once. The sample consisted of PBMCs. The receptor source for this set is a man aged 25 to 40 in good health and CMV-seropositive.

This chain links TRBV7-2 with TRBJ1-3; maybe TRBD1 (6 bases). The ends were cut back, 5 bases at V and 3 bases at J, with 11 bases in the middle. CDR1 and CDR2 (germline): SGHTA, FQGNSA. This CDR3 has 14 residues. CDR3 bases: TGTGCCAGCAGCCAGACAGGTGGTGGAAACACCATATATTTT. Translated: CASSQTGGGNTIYF.

The CDR3 region is CASGEGGANEKLFF. DNA for the CDR3: TGTGCCAGCGGGGAAGGCGGGGCGAATGAAAAACTGTTTTTT. The chain joins TRBV28 to TRBJ1-4; TRBD1 might be the D (5 bases). V was trimmed by 8 bases and J by 5 bases, leaving 15 bases between them. CDR1 is MDHEN and CDR2 is SYDVKM in the germline V gene. The length of the CDR3 is 14 residues.